These 11 T cell receptor beta chains were all obtained from the same sample, sequenced in a study of identical twins. TCRdb re-called the 5' RACE reads with MiXCR, one entry per CDR3 protein. In the table there are approximately 260,000 distinct CDR3 sequences, about 8% of which are singletons. The same sample was also used in a study of yellow fever vaccine responses in identical twins.

The sequenced material came from CD8+ T cells sorted from blood. Receptors originate from a woman aged 18-30 years in good health.

The sample holds a few counts of this clonotype. The CDR3 DNA reads TGTGCCAGCACCCCAGGCGTCGGACGGGGTTTCGAGCAGTACTTC. It encodes CASTPGVGRGFEQYF. The gene calls are TRBV5-6 and TRBJ2-7, with D possibly matching TRBD2 (5 bases). CDR1 and CDR2 (germline): SGHDT, YYEEEE. This CDR3 is 15 amino acids long. V was clipped by 6 bases and J by 6 bases, with 22 bases between them.

This clonotype has only a few counts. The genes are TRBV12-3 or TRBV12-4 and TRBJ2-5, with D uncertain. This CDR3 has 14 amino acids. The V end was cut by 6 bases, the J end by 0 bases, with 11 bases between. The CDR3 region has the DNA TGTGCCAGCAGACCCTCAGGAAACCAAGAGACCCAGTACTTC. Translated: CASRPSGNQETQYF.

This clonotype was seen a handful of times. This chain uses TRBV3-1 with TRBJ2-3, with a possible D match to TRBD2 (7 bases). The germline V and J ends were trimmed by 1 base and 0 bases, with 14 bases remaining between them. Germline lookup yields CDR1 LGHDT and CDR2 YNNKEL (reference sequence). This CDR3 is 17 amino acids long. The CDR3: CASSQVGGGTSTDTQYF. CDR3 bases: TGTGCCAGCAGCCAAGTGGGAGGGGGAACTAGCACAGATACGCAGTATTTT.

There are a few counts of this clonotype. The chain has TRBV5-1 and TRBJ2-3; either TRBD1 or TRBD2 may fit D (5 bases each). CDR3 length equals 12 residues. Germline CDR1 reads SGHRS; CDR2 reads YFSETQ. V was pared by 6 bases and J by 5 bases, with 10 bases between. The CDR3 DNA sequence: TGCGCCAGCACCTGGGACGGAGATACGCAGTATTTT. Protein sequence: CASTWDGDTQYF.

This clonotype was detected many times. The rearrangement uses TRBV12-3 or TRBV12-4 and TRBJ2-7; 7 bases are shared with TRBD1. Unmatched junction bases numbered 5, after V lost 4 bases and J lost 2 bases. This CDR3 contains 14 residues. The CDR3 nucleotides are TGTGCCAGCAGTTGGGGGACAGCTCCCTACGAGCAGTACTTC. Protein product: CASSWGTAPYEQYF.

V usage is TRBV7-8 and J usage is TRBJ2-7; 9 bases align to TRBD2. CDR1 SGHVS and CDR2 FQNEAQ come from the germline V gene. This CDR3 is built from 14 residues. The ends lost 6 bases at V and 2 bases at J; junction bases unmatched: 5. As DNA, the CDR3 is TGTGCCAGCAGTTCTAGCGGGGTACCCTACGAGCAGTACTTC. This encodes CASSSSGVPYEQYF.

This clonotype was observed at least ten times. The rearrangement links TRBV5-1 to TRBJ2-1; 7 bases agree with TRBD2. Per the germline V gene, CDR1 is SGHRS and CDR2 is YFSETQ. This CDR3 is built from 15 residues. Trimming at V came to 0 bases and at J to 4 bases, leaving 4 bases not matched to a gene. In DNA form, the CDR3 reads TGCGCCAGCAGCTTGGCGGCGGGAGAATACAATGAGCAGTTCTTC. It translates to CASSLAAGEYNEQFF.

This clonotype was seen more than once but under ten times. The CDR3: CASSLSGPMGYTF. CDR3 nucleotides: TGTGCCAGCAGTTTATCGGGGCCTATGGGCTACACCTTC. V usage is TRBV27 and J usage is TRBJ1-2; D is perhaps TRBD1 (5 bases). Trimming stripped 0 bases from V and 8 bases from J, with 10 bases between. The CDR3 covers 13 residues. Germline V gives CDR1 MNHEY, CDR2 SMNVEV (reference sequence).

This clonotype came up many times. The V call is TRBV29-1, the J call TRBJ2-1, with D hard to call. The germline V and J ends were trimmed by 7 bases and 4 bases, with 17 bases remaining between them. Germline V gives CDR1 SQVTM, CDR2 ANQGSEA. The CDR3 is made up of 14 amino acids. The CDR3 DNA sequence: TGCAGCGCAACCCAGAGTACCGATTACAATGAGCAGTTCTTC. Its translation is CSATQSTDYNEQFF.

This clonotype was seen repeatedly, ten times or more. J is TRBJ2-5 and V is TRBV6-5; D not resolved. This CDR3 is 14 amino acids long. V dropped 0 bases and J dropped 1 base, with 6 bases sitting between them. Germline assignment: CDR1 MNHEY and CDR2 SVGAGI. CDR3 residues: CASSYSGGQETQYF. The CDR3 bases are TGTGCCAGCAGTTACTCGGGCGGCCAAGAGACCCAGTACTTC.

V is TRBV11-2 and J is TRBJ2-2; no clear D. Germline V CDR1 and CDR2: SGHAT, FQNNGV. The CDR3 covers 15 residues. Deletions cut 0 bases from V and 7 bases from J, with 12 bases between. The CDR3 loop reads CASSLDNTAYGELFF. The CDR3 region has the DNA TGTGCCAGCAGCTTAGATAACACTGCTTACGGGGAGCTGTTTTTT.